The 10 T cell receptor beta chains in this list originate from one sample, sequenced in a study of cytomegalovirus exposure and HLA in healthy donors. Researchers ran the PCR with 60 Vbeta and 13 Jbeta primers. TCRdb keeps only in-frame clones here, not all; method: immunoSEQ multiplex PCR. The data show roughly 110,000 clones, about four fifths seen once. The specimen was PBMCs. The receptors come from a woman between 45 and 60 years old in good health and CMV-seropositive.

J is TRBJ1-4 and V is TRBV30; D unresolved. The CDR3 contains 15 residues. V was pared by 2 bases and J by 3 bases, with 13 bases between. CDR1 is GTSNPN, CDR2 SVGIG, per germline (reference sequence). In DNA, the CDR3 is TGTGCCTGGAGTAGTGAGAGGGTACCTAATGAAAAACTGTTTTTT. Translating gives CAWSSERVPNEKLFF.

This chain uses TRBV4-1 with TRBJ1-4; D not certain. The CDR3 is 14 residues long. The germline gives CDR1 MGHRA, CDR2 YSYEKL. Trimming stripped 0 bases from V and 8 bases from J, with 10 bases between. This CDR3 reads CASSQDPQVEKLFF. For the CDR3, the DNA is TGCGCCAGCAGCCAAGATCCTCAGGTAGAAAAACTGTTTTTT.

In this sample, this clone turned up once. The rearrangement uses TRBV7-3 and TRBJ2-5; 9 nucleotides line up with TRBD1. Germline lookup yields CDR1 SGHTA and CDR2 FQGTGA. V was pared by 0 bases and J by 5 bases, with 1 base of the junction left unmatched. The CDR3 covers 14 residues. The CDR3 here is CASSLTGQGETQYF. The CDR3 bases are TGTGCCAGCAGCTTAACGGGACAGGGCGAGACCCAGTACTTC.

The chain carries TRBV28 and TRBJ1-4; 7 bases map to TRBD1. Germline-derived CDR1 and CDR2 are MDHEN and SYDVKM. The CDR3 runs to 13 residues. The V and J ends lost 11 bases and 8 bases, in that order; junction bases with no gene match: 11. The CDR3 is CASRGGGGEKLFF. CDR3 bases: TGTGCCTCACGGGGGGGAGGGGGCGAAAAACTGTTTTTT.

This chain connects TRBV5-6 to TRBJ1-1, with TRBD1 matching over 7 bases. This CDR3 is 15 amino acids long. CDR1 SGHDT and CDR2 YYEEEE come from the germline V gene. V was pared by 4 bases and J by 2 bases, with 8 bases of the junction left unmatched. The CDR3: CASSRGWTGNTEAFF. The CDR3 DNA sequence: TGTGCCAGCAGCAGGGGTTGGACAGGTAACACTGAAGCTTTCTTT.

The chain has TRBV2 and TRBJ2-7; D gene uncertain. Germline V gives CDR1 SNHLY, CDR2 FYNNEI. CDR3 length equals 14 residues. V was trimmed by 3 bases and J by 2 bases, leaving 11 bases between them. The CDR3 sequence: CASSDSRSAYEQYF. The CDR3 coding sequence is TGTGCCAGCAGTGATTCACGGAGCGCCTACGAGCAGTACTTC. Looking up the rest from reference TRBV2 and TRBJ2-7 gives the full variable domain: EPEVTQTPSHQVTQMGQEVILRCVPISNHLYFYWYRQILGQKVEFLVSFYNNEISEKSEIFDDQFSVERPDGSNFTLKIRSTKLEDSAMYFCASSDSRSAYEQYFGPGTRLTVT.

The chain carries TRBV5-1 and TRBJ2-6, with TRBD2 as a possible D gene (6 bases). The CDR3 totals 16 residues. Per germline, CDR1 SGHRS and CDR2 YFSETQ. The germline V and J ends were trimmed by 6 bases and 0 bases, with 13 bases remaining between them. For the CDR3, the DNA is TGCGCCAGCACCCCCGGCGGGACCTCTGGGGCCAACGTCCTGACTTTC. It encodes CASTPGGTSGANVLTF. Full variable domain (rest looked up from reference TRBV5-1 and TRBJ2-6): KAGVTQTPRYLIKTRGQQVTLSCSPISGHRSVSWYQQTPGQGLQFLFEYFSETQRNKGNFPGRFSGRQFSNSRSEMNVSTLELGDSALYLCASTPGGTSGANVLTFGAGSRLTVL.

The chain joins TRBV28 to TRBJ1-2, with D uncertain. With 3 bases removed from V and 7 bases from J, the gap between germline ends came to 18 bases. The CDR3 contains 15 residues. CDR1 MDHEN and CDR2 SYDVKM come from the germline V gene. The CDR3 spells CASSLAVPRRGGYTF. The CDR3 DNA reads as TGTGCCAGCAGTTTGGCCGTTCCCCGGAGAGGTGGCTACACCTTC.

The chain combines TRBV7-2 with TRBJ1-4, with no clear D. The CDR3 is 12 residues long. Trimming stripped 5 bases from V and 4 bases from J, with 5 bases between. The V gene's germline CDR1 is SGHTA and CDR2 FQGNSA. The CDR3 nucleotides read TGTGCCAGCAGCGCGTATAATGAAAAACTGTTTTTT. This sequence encodes CASSAYNEKLFF.

The CDR3 DNA follows: TGTGCCAGCCGGGACAGTCCTGCTAACTATGGCTACACCTTC. Amino acid sequence: CASRDSPANYGYTF. The chain couples TRBV19 to TRBJ1-2; 7 bases fit TRBD1. In germline, CDR1 is LNHDA, CDR2 SQIVND (reference sequence). J lost 0 bases, V lost 9 bases, and 7 bases had no gene match. CDR3 length: 14 amino acids. Full variable domain (missing parts from reference TRBV19 and TRBJ1-2): DGGITQSPKYLFRKEGQNVTLSCEQNLNHDAMYWYRQDPGQGLRLIYYSQIVNDFQKGDIAEGYSVSREKKESFPLTVTSAQKNPTAFYLCASRDSPANYGYTFGSGTRLTVV.